This T cell receptor beta chain was sequenced for a study of CD8 T cells in Susac syndrome (dated by TCRdb to between 2018 and 2021). With regard to the full study: Of the Susac syndrome patients who were sequenced, about six had clinically active disease and roughly eight were in clinical remission. At blood withdrawal, Susac syndrome patients were either therapy-naive, taking corticosteroids (in some cases with IVIg as well), or taking IVIg alone. Whether CD8+ T cell activation and differentiation in Susac syndrome was antigen driven was tested using repertoire sequencing.

RNA was extracted using the RNeasy kit, and 0.5 to 1 microgram was reverse transcribed with random hexamers. The immunoSEQ multiplex PCR assay, covering 54 Vbeta and 13 Jbeta segments, was used to amplify TCR beta CDR3 regions. PCR amplification bias was corrected using a synthetic template baseline for primer optimization and computational correction. Regarding the original processing steps: Reads were annotated to V, D and J genes per IMGT and analyzed with immunoSEQ Analyzer, keeping only productive sequences. Clonality was calculated as one minus the Shannon entropy normalized by log2 of the number of productive unique sequences. For each patient and control, public and private clones were evaluated within the 100 most prevalent clones. Clones were defined as Susac-specific if absent from the healthy and MS cohorts, from 900 to 1,200 published viral clones and from other ImmuneACCESS disease sequences. The raw public reads went through TCRdb reprocessing: fastp at Q25, MiXCR clone calling, in-frame beta chains kept. Each CDR3 protein gets just one entry, which takes the most common genes and DNA from the rows behind it. TCRdb assigned the V and J calls; the authors' analysis was not used. The sample profile shows about 120,000 distinct CDR3 sequences; 96% of them were found once. The ten largest clones capture 0.13% to 0.15% of the sample.

V is trimmed back by 5 bases and J by 6 bases, and the junction contains 4 bases that no gene match accounts for. CDR3 length: 13 amino acids, cysteine to phenylalanine. Of the read, only the CDR3 DNA is kept; its 39 bases are in frame from base 1. For CDR1 and CDR2, the germline V gene (reference sequence) lists MNHNY and SVGAGI. Concerning this clonotype itself: Its binding antigen is unknown. The record has no base qualities; no much larger clone is one base away.

On the study overall, not on this receptor specifically: The study acknowledged that relatively few individuals were included in the TCR sequencing and HLA analysis. No clonal expansion was detected in the CD4+ T cell repertoire of Susac syndrome patients.

High-throughput TCR beta sequencing profiled peripheral blood CD8+ and CD4+ T cells from healthy donors, Susac syndrome patients and multiple sclerosis patients. Recently defined diagnostic criteria for definite or probable disease were met by the Susac syndrome patients. Bulk CD8+ and CD4+ T cells were purified by magnetic negative isolation, whereas CD8+ TEMRA cells were enriched by FACS. Blood was collected in EDTA tubes and processed within 24 hours, with PBMCs isolated through density gradient centrifugation. PBMCs intended for TCR sequencing were frozen in liquid nitrogen and were later thawed in a 37 degrees C water bath. The sorted or isolated CD4+, CD8+ and CD8+ TEMRA cells had a purity of 90% or higher.

This clonotype originated in a human donor with Susac syndrome. The chain is assembled from TRBV6-6 and TRBJ2-7, with 10 central nucleotides matching TRBD1. The sequencing input was CD4+ T cells from PBMCs. DNA sequence: TGTGCCAGCAGTCGACAGGGGGCGCTCGAGCAGTACTTC. Translation gives CASSRQGALEQYF.